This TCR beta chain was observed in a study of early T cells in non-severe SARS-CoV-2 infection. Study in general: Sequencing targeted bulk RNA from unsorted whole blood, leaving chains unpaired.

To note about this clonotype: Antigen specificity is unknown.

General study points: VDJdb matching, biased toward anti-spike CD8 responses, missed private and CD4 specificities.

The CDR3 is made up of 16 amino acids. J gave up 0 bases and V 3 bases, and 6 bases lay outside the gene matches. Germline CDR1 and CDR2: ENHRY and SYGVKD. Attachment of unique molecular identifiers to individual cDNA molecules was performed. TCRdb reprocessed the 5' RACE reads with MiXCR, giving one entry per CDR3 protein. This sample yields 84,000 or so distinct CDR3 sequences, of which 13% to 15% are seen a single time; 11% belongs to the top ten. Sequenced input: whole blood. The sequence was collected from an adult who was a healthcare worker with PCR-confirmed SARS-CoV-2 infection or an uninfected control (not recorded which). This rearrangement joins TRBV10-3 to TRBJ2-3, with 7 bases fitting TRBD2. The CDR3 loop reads CAISDTGRGSTDTQYF. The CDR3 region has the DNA TGTGCCATCAGTGACACGGGGCGGGGGAGCACAGATACGCAGTATTTT.